This entry concerns a single T cell receptor beta chain. Its cognate antigen is unknown. The junction had 8 bases not matched to a gene; V was cut back by 4 bases and J by 8 bases. Germline CDR1 reads SQVTM; CDR2 reads ANQGSEA. This CDR3 spans 13 amino acids. This sample was included in a study of shared clonotypes between healthy human individuals. Donors included only healthy HIV-negative adults lacking recent acute infections or vaccinations. Approximately 91 million PBMCs supplied genomic DNA for unsorted samples. The study's findings and limits: How much donors shared clonotypes was expected to be affected by sequencing depth. Tissues were not sampled, only blood, and their repertoires likely differ.

The data were produced by immunoSEQ multiplex PCR, yet TCRdb's version contains in-frame clones alone and is incomplete. The sample lists about half a million clones, around 73% occurring once. The chain is built from TRBV29-1 and TRBJ2-1, with 7 positions matching TRBD1. The receptor's source is a woman between 35 and 50 years old in good health. Some clones in this sample may be carry-over from other donors' samples. Sample: PBMCs. The CDR3 loop is CSVGKNRGHEQFF. The CDR3 DNA follows: TGCAGCGTTGGGAAAAACAGGGGTCATGAGCAGTTCTTC.